This T cell receptor (beta chain) was captured by sequencing in a study of T cell responses to AZD1222 COVID-19 vaccine (dated by TCRdb to about 2021). Regarding the complete study: A total of 230 to 250 trial participants underwent TCR sequencing, of whom around 200 received two doses of AZD1222 and some 26 received two doses of the MenACWY control vaccine. Trial participants were enrolled by age into 18-55, 56-69 and 70-plus year subgroups, with roughly 150, 30 and 60 TCR-sequenced participants respectively. What the research found in general, with its limitations: Spike-specific TCR breadth and depth rose significantly after two AZD1222 doses compared with day 0 and with MenACWY recipients. Conclusions about previously exposed vaccinees are limited, since just a handful of AZD1222 recipients were seropositive for SARS-CoV-2 at baseline. The 56-69-year group was small, and its depth increase did not reach significance, likely because of low power. Participants were mostly white British and included more females than males, and it was suggested by the authors that clonal diversity may have been underestimated. Reportedly, almost half of the unique spike-specific TCRs recognized epitopes lying outside the regions that are mutated in the B.1.351 and B.1.1.7 variants. CD4 TCRs associated with the vaccine covered the entire spike protein, and the dominant responses were in regions 160-218 and 743-854. Because no day 14 peak-response samples were available, repertoires were characterized only after the peak T cell response.

Per the germline V gene (reference sequence), MNHEY is the CDR1 and SMNVEV is the CDR2. The CDR3 holds 15 amino acids from the cysteine to the phenylalanine. The retained sequence is limited to the CDR3, 45 bases, with the frame set at the first base. V ends up 4 bases short and J 10 bases short, with an unmatched junction base count of 10. Regarding this clone: No cognate antigen has been identified for it. No base qualities exist here, and no much larger clone lies one base off it.

The CDR3 regions of human TCRbeta chains were subjected to immunosequencing. For the original study's pipeline: TCRs in the repertoires were compared against a reference library of SARS-CoV-2-specific TCRs that had been generated with the MIRA antigen-specificity platform. Breadth was defined as the fraction of unique TCRs that were SARS-CoV-2-associated. Depth was defined as the fraction of total T cells that were SARS-CoV-2-associated. Using the MIRA data, each spike-specific TCR was assigned both to the spike region to which the TCR was reactive and to a CD4 or CD8 class. Log10-transformed breadth and depth values were compared by one-way ANOVA with Sidak's multiple comparisons tests. In TCRdb, the immuneACCESS table is reduced to in-frame sequences with V and J assigned. These tables do not hold every clone; where another copy was compared, an unresolved V gene accounts for under half, and the others remain unexplained. That table is the source of V, J and clone size, and D and trimming were worked out from the DNA. The sample includes over 130,000 clones, with 90% observed a single time. The leading ten clones occupy under 4% of the sample.

Sample time point, as interpreted from the label and publication: about 28 days (+/-7) after the second vaccine dose. AZD1222 recipients whose second dose came at about 4 weeks and those whose second dose came at about 12 weeks were combined into one group, since spike-specific TCR depth and breadth did not differ between the two schedules. Vaccinee samples were obtained from the UK trials COV001 and COV002, which included a single-blind randomized controlled phase 2/3 trial of AZD1222 (ChAdOx1 nCoV-19) in healthy adults. Trial participant PBMC samples were collected at day 0 and day 28 after the second dose for TCRbeta chain sequencing.

The chain is encoded by TRBV27 joined to TRBJ1-6; a stretch of 7 junction bases matches TRBD1. This TCR derives from an adult who received the AZD1222 COVID-19 vaccine. Sequencing was performed on peripheral blood, taken 28 days after the second AZD1222 dose. The CDR3 protein is CASSSPGQPKSPLHF. The DNA is as follows: TGTGCCAGCAGTTCCCCGGGACAGCCAAAGTCACCCCTCCACTTT.